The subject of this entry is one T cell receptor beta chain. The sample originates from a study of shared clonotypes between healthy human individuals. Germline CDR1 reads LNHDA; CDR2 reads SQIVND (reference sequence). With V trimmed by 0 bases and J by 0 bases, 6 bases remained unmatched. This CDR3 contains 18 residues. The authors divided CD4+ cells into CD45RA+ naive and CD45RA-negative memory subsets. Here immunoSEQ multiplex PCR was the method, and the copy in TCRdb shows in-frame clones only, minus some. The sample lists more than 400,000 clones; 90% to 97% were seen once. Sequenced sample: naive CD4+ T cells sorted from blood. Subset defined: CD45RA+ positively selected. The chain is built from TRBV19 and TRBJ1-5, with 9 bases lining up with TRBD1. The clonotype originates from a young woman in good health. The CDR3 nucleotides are TGTGCCAGTAGTATAGATGGGACAGGGACGTATAGCAATCAGCCCCAGCATTTT. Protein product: CASSIDGTGTYSNQPQHF.